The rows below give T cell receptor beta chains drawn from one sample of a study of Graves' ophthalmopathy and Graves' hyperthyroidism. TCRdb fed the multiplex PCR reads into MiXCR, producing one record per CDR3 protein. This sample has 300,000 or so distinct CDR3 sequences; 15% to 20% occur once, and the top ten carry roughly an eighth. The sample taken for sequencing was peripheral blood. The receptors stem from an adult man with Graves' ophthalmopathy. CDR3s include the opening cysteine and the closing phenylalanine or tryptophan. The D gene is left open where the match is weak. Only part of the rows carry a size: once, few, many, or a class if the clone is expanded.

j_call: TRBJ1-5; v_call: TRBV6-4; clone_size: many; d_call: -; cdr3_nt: TGTGCCAGCAGCACCTCTTATAGGGGATGGAGCAATCAGCCCCAGCATTTT; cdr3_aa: CASSTSYRGWSNQPQHF
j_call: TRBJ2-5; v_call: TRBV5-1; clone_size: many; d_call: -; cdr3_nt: TGCGCCAGCAGCTACGAGCAGAGGGAAGGAGAGACCCAGTACTTC; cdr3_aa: CASSYEQREGETQYF
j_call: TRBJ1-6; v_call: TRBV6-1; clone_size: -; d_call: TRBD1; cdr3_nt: TGTGCCAGCACGGGGACAGGGGGCCGGAATTCACCCCTCCACTTT; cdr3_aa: CASTGTGGRNSPLHF
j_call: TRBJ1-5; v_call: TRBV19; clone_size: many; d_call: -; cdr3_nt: TGTGCCAGTAGTATATCGGTAGGGGATGGTAGCAATCAGCCCCAGCATTTT; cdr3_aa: CASSISVGDGSNQPQHF
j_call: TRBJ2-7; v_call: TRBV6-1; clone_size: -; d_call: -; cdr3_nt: TGTGCCAGCCCAGGAATCGATCGTAACTCCTACGAGCAGTACTTC; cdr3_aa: CASPGIDRNSYEQYF
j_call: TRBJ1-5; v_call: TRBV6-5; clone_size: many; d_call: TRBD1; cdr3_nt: TGTGCCAGCAGTTACTCGGCGGGACAGGGGAGCAATCAGCCCCAGCATTTT; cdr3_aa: CASSYSAGQGSNQPQHF
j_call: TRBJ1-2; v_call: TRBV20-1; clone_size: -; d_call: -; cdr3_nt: TGCAGTGCGGAAACGCGGGACACCACTAACTATGGCTACACCTTC; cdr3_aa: CSAETRDTTNYGYTF
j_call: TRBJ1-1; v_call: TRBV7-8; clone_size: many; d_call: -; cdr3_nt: TGTGCCAGCAGCCCCGACAGAGCAACGCCGGGAGCTTTCTTT; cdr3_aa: CASSPDRATPGAFF
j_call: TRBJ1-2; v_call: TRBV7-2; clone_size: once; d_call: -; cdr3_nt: TGTGCCAGCAGCTTAATTGTCAGTAACTATGGCTACACCTTC; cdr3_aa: CASSLIVSNYGYTF
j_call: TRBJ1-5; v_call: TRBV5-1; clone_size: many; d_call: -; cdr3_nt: TGCGCCAGCAGCTTGGGAGGGATAAATCAGCCCCAGCATTTT; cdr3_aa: CASSLGGINQPQHF
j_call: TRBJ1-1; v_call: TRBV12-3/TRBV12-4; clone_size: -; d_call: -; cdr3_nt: TGTGCCATCAGACCGGTCACTGAAGCTTACTTT; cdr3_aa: CAIRPVTEAYF
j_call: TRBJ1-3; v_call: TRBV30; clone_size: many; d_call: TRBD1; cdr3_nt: TGTGCCTGGACTCAGGGGGGTGGAAACACCATATATTTT; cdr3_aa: CAWTQGGGNTIYF